This passage covers 24 T cell receptor beta chains from one sample sequenced in a study of tumor-infiltrating lymphocytes in localized non-small cell lung cancer. The data were produced by immunoSEQ multiplex PCR, yet TCRdb's version contains in-frame clones alone and is incomplete. Of 21,000 or so clones in the sample, around 80% were seen once. The sequencing input was lung tumor tissue. Receptors originate from a human donor with non-small cell lung cancer.

V usage is TRBV5-1 and J usage is TRBJ2-3; 9 nucleotides match TRBD2. This CDR3 is built from 17 residues. J gave up 4 bases and V 4 bases, and 13 bases lay outside the gene matches. Germline V lookup: CDR1 SGHRS, CDR2 YFSETQ. The DNA of the CDR3 is TGCGCCAGCAGCCCGGTGGTTGGCGGGAGGGGCCCAGATACGCAGTATTTT. Translating it yields CASSPVVGGRGPDTQYF.

The rearrangement joins TRBV7-6 to TRBJ1-3, with D perhaps matching TRBD1 (5 bases). The germline V gene encodes CDR1 SGHVS and CDR2 FNYEAQ. The V end was cut by 8 bases, the J end by 2 bases, with 13 bases between. The CDR3 is 14 amino acids. In nucleotides, the CDR3 is TGTGCCAGCGGAGGGGCTGGGACTGGAAACACCATATATTTT. It specifies CASGGAGTGNTIYF.

The chain recombines TRBV5-1 with TRBJ2-5, with D unresolved. Germline assignment: CDR1 SGHRS and CDR2 YFSETQ. CDR3 length equals 12 residues. Trimming removed 0 bases at V and 4 bases at J, with 4 bases between. The CDR3 sequence: CASSLVGETQYF. The CDR3 coding sequence is TGCGCCAGCAGCTTGGTTGGAGAGACCCAGTACTTC.

This clone was counted a few times. This rearrangement joins TRBV6-5 to TRBJ1-1; a possible D gene is TRBD1 (5 bases). The CDR3 length is 14 residues. V was clipped by 2 bases and J by 1 base, with 8 bases between them. In germline, CDR1 is MNHEY, CDR2 SVGAGI. The CDR3 protein is CASSYQTGNTEAFF. The CDR3 DNA sequence: TGTGCCAGCAGTTACCAAACAGGGAACACTGAAGCTTTCTTT.

The V call is TRBV11-3, the J call TRBJ2-2; TRBD2 matches 13 bases. The germline CDR1 and CDR2 sequences are SGHNT and YENEEA. The CDR3 runs to 17 residues. The J segment lost 4 bases and the V segment lost 3 bases, leaving 5 bases of the junction unmatched. CDR3 region: CASSFRTSGSSTGELFF. In DNA, the CDR3 is TGTGCCAGCAGCTTTCGGACTAGCGGGAGTAGCACCGGGGAGCTGTTTTTT.

The gene calls are TRBV5-6 and TRBJ1-2; 7 bases agree with TRBD1. The V gene end was trimmed by 6 bases and the J gene end by 4 bases; junction bases not matched to a gene: 3. The CDR3 is 12 amino acids. Germline-derived CDR1 and CDR2 are SGHDT and YYEEEE. The CDR3 region is CASTGQAYGYTF. CDR3 DNA sequence: TGTGCCAGCACCGGACAGGCCTATGGCTACACCTTC.

The rearrangement uses TRBV15 and TRBJ2-3; no reliable D call. The CDR3 extends over 13 amino acids. Germline CDR1 and CDR2: LNHNV and YYDKDF (reference sequence). V was trimmed by 4 bases and J by 0 bases, leaving 5 bases between them. CDR3 nucleotides: TGTGCCACCAGCACCGCAAGCACAGATACGCAGTATTTT. Its protein is CATSTASTDTQYF.

Only a few counts were recorded for this clone. The chain uses TRBV28 and TRBJ2-7, with no clear D. Trimming removed 5 bases at V and 7 bases at J, with 18 bases between. From germline, CDR1 is MDHEN and CDR2 SYDVKM. CDR3 length: 14 amino acids. CDR3 sequence (DNA): TGTGCCAGCAGTCATCGTGTAGTAGACCTAGAGCAGTACTTC. Translation: CASSHRVVDLEQYF.

This clone was counted only a few times. This chain links TRBV30 with TRBJ1-4, with D uncertain. The germline V and J ends were trimmed by 2 bases and 4 bases, with 11 bases remaining between them. Germline V gene data show CDR1 as GTSNPN and CDR2 as SVGIG (reference sequence). The CDR3 spans 14 residues. Here the CDR3 reads CAWSQQTFNEKLFF. The CDR3 DNA follows: TGTGCCTGGAGTCAGCAGACGTTTAATGAAAAACTGTTTTTT.

The chain carries TRBV30 and TRBJ2-7; 8 bases are a match to TRBD2. The CDR3 is made up of 15 amino acids. Losses at the gene ends were 4 bases for V and 4 bases for J; bases not matched to a gene: 12. Per the germline V gene, CDR1 is GTSNPN and CDR2 is SVGIG (reference sequence). The CDR3 region is CAWTPGGAGWYEQYF. CDR3 coding DNA: TGTGCCTGGACCCCCGGGGGGGCGGGTTGGTACGAGCAGTACTTC.

The chain recombines TRBV5-4 with TRBJ1-6, with 8 bases fitting TRBD1. J gave up 8 bases and V 6 bases, and 7 bases lay outside the gene matches. Germline V CDR1 and CDR2: SGHNT, YYREEE (reference sequence). This CDR3 is 14 amino acids long. The CDR3 protein is CASNGQGEDSPLHF. The CDR3 DNA reads TGTGCCAGCAACGGACAGGGTGAAGATTCACCCCTCCACTTT.

This clone turned up a few times. This chain connects TRBV19 to TRBJ1-6, with a possible D match to TRBD1 (6 bases). The germline V gene encodes CDR1 LNHDA and CDR2 SQIVND (reference sequence). The V gene lost 7 bases and the J gene lost 6 bases, with 16 bases spanning the gap. The CDR3 runs 15 residues. The CDR3 coding sequence is TGTGCCAGTACGGACCACCGGGACACTAATTCACCCCTCCACTTT. Translating it yields CASTDHRDTNSPLHF.

The chain uses TRBV6-1 and TRBJ1-1, with 7 nucleotides matching TRBD1. Germline CDR1 is MNHNS and CDR2 is SASEGT. The J segment lost 7 bases and the V segment lost 4 bases, leaving 9 bases of the junction unmatched. The CDR3 has 14 residues. The CDR3 DNA reads TGTGCCAGCAGTGGGTCCGGGACAGCTTTTGAAGCTTTCTTT. Residues: CASSGSGTAFEAFF.

This clone was seen a handful of times. The V call is TRBV18, the J call TRBJ2-1; no reliable D call. The CDR3 is 14 residues long. V was clipped by 6 bases and J by 6 bases, with 15 bases between them. Germline V gives CDR1 KGHSH, CDR2 LQKENI. Written as DNA, the CDR3 is TGTGCCAGCTCGCCCCCGGCTCCCCGCAATGAGCAGTTCTTC. This translates into CASSPPAPRNEQFF.

This CDR3 reads CASSPNPSNQPQHF. The CDR3 nucleotides are TGTGCCAGCTCACCCAATCCTAGCAATCAGCCCCAGCATTTT. V and J are TRBV18 and TRBJ1-5; D is uncertain. Germline V gene sequence: CDR1 KGHSH, CDR2 LQKENI. This CDR3 spans 14 amino acids. Trimming took off 3 bases at V and 0 bases at J, with 6 bases between the two ends.

The rearrangement joins TRBV18 to TRBJ1-2, with 7 positions matching TRBD1. Per germline, CDR1 KGHSH and CDR2 LQKENI. CDR3 size: 13 residues. Trimming removed 2 bases from V and 7 bases from J; junction bases left unmatched: 4. CDR3 in DNA: TGTGCCAGCTCACCAGGAGGGGGCTTTGGCTACACCTTC. This translates into CASSPGGGFGYTF.

This rearrangement joins TRBV5-1 to TRBJ1-2; a possible D gene is TRBD1 (5 bases). With 4 bases removed from V and 6 bases from J, the gap between germline ends came to 10 bases. The CDR3 length is 12 residues. Looked up from germline, CDR1 is SGHRS and CDR2 is YFSETQ. The CDR3 sequence is CASSQSRDGYTF. Here the CDR3 DNA reads TGCGCCAGCAGCCAATCCAGGGATGGCTACACCTTC.

This clone was detected only a few times. CDR3 nucleotide sequence: TGTGCCAGCAGTTTCACAGGGAGGGAACAGCCCCAGCATTTT. This codes for CASSFTGREQPQHF. The V call is TRBV6-6, the J call TRBJ1-5, with D possibly TRBD1 on 6 matching bases. The germline CDR1 and CDR2 sequences are MNHNY and SVGAGI (reference sequence). The length of the CDR3 is 14 residues. V dropped 4 bases and J dropped 7 bases, with 14 bases sitting between them.

The chain has TRBV15 and TRBJ2-5; no reliable D call. Germline CDR1 LNHNV, CDR2 YYDKDF (reference sequence). Trimming took off 0 bases at V and 5 bases at J, with 7 bases between the two ends. The CDR3 spans 13 residues. CDR3 coding DNA: TGTGCCACCAGCAGAGATTTAGGGGAGACCCAGTACTTC. Its translation: CATSRDLGETQYF.

The chain recombines TRBV4-2 with TRBJ1-1, with D hard to call. CDR3 length: 15 residues. Between the trimmed V and J ends, which lost 1 base and 4 bases, there was a span of 13 bases. Germline V gene sequence: CDR1 LGHNA, CDR2 YNFKEQ. DNA of the CDR3: TGTGCCAGCAGCCAAGTTGGAGAATGGGGCACTGAAGCTTTCTTT. Protein: CASSQVGEWGTEAFF.

J is TRBJ1-1 and V is TRBV6-1; 7 bases are a match to TRBD1. This CDR3 region has 12 residues. The germline CDR1 and CDR2 sequences are MNHNS and SASEGT. Trimming cost V 4 bases and J 10 bases; bases outside gene matches: 6. The CDR3 loop is CASSVGTAVAFF. The CDR3 DNA reads TGTGCCAGCAGTGTAGGGACAGCTGTAGCTTTCTTT.

V and J are TRBV6-1 and TRBJ2-5, with no clear D. V was pared by 2 bases and J by 1 base, with 14 bases between. Germline V gene lookup returns CDR1 MNHNS and CDR2 SASEGT. The CDR3 length is 16 residues. CDR3 DNA sequence: TGTGCCAGCAGTGAAATTTTGCCTGGTGGCCAAGAGACCCAGTACTTC. As protein: CASSEILPGGQETQYF.

The genes are TRBV29-1 and TRBJ2-6; 7 bases align to TRBD1. The CDR3 length is 17 residues. The germline V gene encodes CDR1 SQVTM and CDR2 ANQGSEA. Unmatched junction bases numbered 9, after V lost 4 bases and J lost 0 bases. The CDR3 DNA is TGCAGCGTTGGAACAGGGGCAGCCCTCTCTGGGGCCAACGTCCTGACTTTC. Translated, it gives CSVGTGAALSGANVLTF.

This clone appeared a single time. The chain couples TRBV30 to TRBJ1-1; no clear D. The CDR3 totals 13 residues. Germline lookup yields CDR1 GTSNPN and CDR2 SVGIG (reference sequence). The V end was cut by 3 bases, the J end by 4 bases, with 12 bases between. CDR3 in amino acids: CAWSATWGTEAFF. The CDR3, as DNA: TGTGCCTGGAGCGCTACTTGGGGCACTGAAGCTTTCTTT.